This is a list of T cell receptor beta chains from one sample in a study of cytomegalovirus exposure and HLA in healthy donors. The assay was immunoSEQ multiplex PCR, and TCRdb's table has in-frame clones only and misses some. This listing includes 200,000 to 250,000 clones. The sequenced sample consisted of PBMCs. The receptor set was obtained from a girl aged 2-10 years in good health and CMV-seropositive. The CDR3 runs from the conserved cysteine through the conserved F or W. The D gene is left open where the match is weak. The size field is filled for only some rows; it gives once, few, many or a size class.

abundance	v_gene	d_gene	j_gene	CDR3nt	CDR3aa
.	TRBV9	TRBD1	TRBJ1-2	TGTGCCAGCAGCGCCGACAGGGCTAACTATGGCTACACCTTC	CASSADRANYGYTF
.	TRBV5-8	.	TRBJ1-3	TGTGCCAGCATCCTGAACAGGTCCCCTTTAAACACCATATATTTT	CASILNRSPLNTIYF
.	TRBV28	TRBD2	TRBJ2-7	TGTGCCAGCAGTTTTCTCCCCCTAGCGGGCAATCCCTACGAGCAGTACTTC	CASSFLPLAGNPYEQYF
.	TRBV28	.	TRBJ1-1	TGTGCCAGCAGTTTCAGGGGATTCATGAACACTGAAGCTTTCTTT	CASSFRGFMNTEAFF
.	TRBV7-9	TRBD2	TRBJ2-7	TGTGCCAGCAGCCCCTACGGGACTAGCGGGAGTCCGACCTACGAGCAGTACTTC	CASSPYGTSGSPTYEQYF
.	TRBV28	.	TRBJ2-5	TGTGCCAGCAGTTTTCGGACAGCCGATTTCGGGACCCAGTACTTC	CASSFRTADFGTQYF
.	TRBV6-1	TRBD2	TRBJ2-7	TGTGCCAGCAGTCAAGGAGGGCTAGCGGACGATTCCTACGAGCAGTACTTC	CASSQGGLADDSYEQYF
.	TRBV5-1	TRBD1	TRBJ2-5	TGCGCCAGCCACGACCCCTCAGACAGGGGAGAGAGGGAGACCCAGTACTTC	CASHDPSDRGERETQYF
.	TRBV18	TRBD2	TRBJ2-5	TGTGCCAGCTCACCACCGAGGGGACTAGCGAACCAAGAGACCCAGTACTTC	CASSPPRGLANQETQYF
.	TRBV9	TRBD2	TRBJ2-3	TGTGCCAGCAGCGTAGCCAGGACTAGCGGGAGGAACACAGATACGCAGTATTTT	CASSVARTSGRNTDTQYF
.	TRBV5-1	TRBD2	TRBJ2-1	TGCGCCAGCAGCTTGAGGGCGGGAGGGCCTTACAATGAGCAGTTCTTC	CASSLRAGGPYNEQFF
.	TRBV7-2	TRBD2	TRBJ2-7	TGTGCCAGCAGCCTTAGCGGGAGTTCCTACGAGCAGTACTTC	CASSLSGSSYEQYF
.	TRBV7-9	.	TRBJ2-2	TGTGCCAGCAGTCCTCCGACAGCTACCGGGGAGCTGTTTTTT	CASSPPTATGELFF
.	TRBV15	.	TRBJ1-6	TGTGCCACCAGCAGACCCAGGGTTAATTCACCCCTCCACTTT	CATSRPRVNSPLHF
.	TRBV5-1	TRBD2	TRBJ2-6	TGCGCCAGCAGCGGACTAGCGGGAGGGCGGGCTGGGGCCAACGTCCTGACTTTC	CASSGLAGGRAGANVLTF
.	TRBV6-4	TRBD2	TRBJ2-1	TGTGCCAGCAGTGACTCCGGGACTAGCGGGTACGGTGAGCAGTTCTTC	CASSDSGTSGYGEQFF
.	TRBV7-2	TRBD1	TRBJ1-2	TGTGCCAGCAGCCCGGGACAGGGGGTGTATGGCTACACCTTC	CASSPGQGVYGYTF
.	TRBV7-9	TRBD2	TRBJ2-7	TGTGCCAGCAGCTTAGGGACTAGCAGCTACGAGCAGTACTTC	CASSLGTSSYEQYF
.	TRBV7-8	.	TRBJ1-4	TGTGCCAGCAGCTTACCGAGGGAAAAACTGTTTTTT	CASSLPREKLFF
medium-sized	TRBV6-5	TRBD1	TRBJ1-1	TGTGCCAGCAGTTACGGGGGGACAGATGAAGCTTTCTTT	CASSYGGTDEAFF
.	TRBV5-4	.	TRBJ2-7	TGTGCCAGCAGCGCATCGCGAGGCGCCGAGCAGTACTTC	CASSASRGAEQYF
.	TRBV2	.	TRBJ2-2	TGTGCCAGCAGTGAGACGAGGGAGGCCGGGGAGCTGTTTTTT	CASSETREAGELFF
.	TRBV12-2	.	TRBJ2-7	TGTGCAAGTCGCTTAGCGAGAACAGGGGGCGAGTACGAGCAGTACTTC	CASRLARTGGEYEQYF
.	TRBV5-4	TRBD2	TRBJ2-3	TGTGCCAGCAGCTTGGGCGGGAGGGCCGCAGATACGCAGTATTTT	CASSLGGRAADTQYF
.	TRBV19	TRBD1	TRBJ2-1	TGTGCCAGTAGTTCGGACAGGGCCTACAATGAGCAGTTCTTC	CASSSDRAYNEQFF
.	TRBV30	TRBD2	TRBJ2-3	TGTGCCTGGAGGTTAGCGGGAGGGTGGAGAGATACGCAGTATTTT	CAWRLAGGWRDTQYF
.	TRBV4-2	TRBD2	TRBJ2-7	TGTGCCAGCAGCCAAGCGGGAGGGACTAGCGGCTACGAGCAGTACTTC	CASSQAGGTSGYEQYF
.	TRBV5-6	.	TRBJ2-3	TGTGCCAGCATCCGGGGCACAGATACGCAGTATTTT	CASIRGTDTQYF
.	TRBV6-1	.	TRBJ2-5	TGTGCCAGCAGTGAAATGGCGGGGGAGACCCAGTACTTC	CASSEMAGETQYF
.	TRBV7-6	.	TRBJ2-1	TGTGCCAGCAGCTTAGACGGGAGCACCTACAATGAGCAGTTCTTC	CASSLDGSTYNEQFF
.	TRBV5-1	TRBD2	TRBJ2-7	TGCGCCAGCGCATTCGTATCAGGACTAGCGGGAGGGCATAGGACCTACGAGCAGTACTTC	CASAFVSGLAGGHRTYEQYF
.	TRBV7-7	.	TRBJ1-4	TGTGCTAGCAGCTTAGAGCCCCGGGGTATTTGTGAAAAACTGTTTTTT	CASSLEPRGICEKLFF